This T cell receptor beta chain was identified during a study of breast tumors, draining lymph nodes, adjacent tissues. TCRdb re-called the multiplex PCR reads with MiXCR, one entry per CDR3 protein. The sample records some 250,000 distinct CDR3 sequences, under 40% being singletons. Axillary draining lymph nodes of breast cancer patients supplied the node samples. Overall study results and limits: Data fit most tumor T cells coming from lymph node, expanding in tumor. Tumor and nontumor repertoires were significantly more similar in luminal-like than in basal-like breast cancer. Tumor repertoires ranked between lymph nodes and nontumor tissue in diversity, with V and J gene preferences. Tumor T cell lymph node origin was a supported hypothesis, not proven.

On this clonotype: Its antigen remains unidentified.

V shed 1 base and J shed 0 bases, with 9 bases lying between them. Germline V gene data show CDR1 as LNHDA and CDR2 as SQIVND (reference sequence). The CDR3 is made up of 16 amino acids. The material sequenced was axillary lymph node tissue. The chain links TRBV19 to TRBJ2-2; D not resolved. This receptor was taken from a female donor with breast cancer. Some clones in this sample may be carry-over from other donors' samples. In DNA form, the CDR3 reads TGTGCCAGTAGTATAGTTAGCCCTACGAACACCGGGGAGCTGTTTTTT. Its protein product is CASSIVSPTNTGELFF.